This T cell receptor (beta chain) was documented in a study of T-cell reconstitution after alpha-beta-depleted transplantation in children. There are a few counts of this clonotype. The CDR3 is 15 residues long. CDR1 and CDR2 (germline): MNHEY, SVGAGI. V was pared by 0 bases and J by 2 bases, with 5 bases between. Preparation of the TCRbeta library involved a method that used unique molecular identifiers. Using its own MiXCR run on the PCR reads, TCRdb lists one record per CDR3 protein. Of about 980,000 distinct CDR3 sequences listed, under 30% were seen once; the top ten hold roughly 28%. The V call is TRBV6-5, the J call TRBJ2-6; no reliable D call. Source: PBMCs, mostly from graft donor cells, taken 360 days after TCRalphabeta/CD19-depleted stem cell transplant. The sequence was obtained from a boy under three years old who had a stem cell transplant for SCID, so the T cells may come from the graft donor. This chain's CDR3 is CASSYSRTGANVLTF. The CDR3 DNA follows: TGTGCCAGCAGTTACTCGAGAACTGGGGCCAACGTCCTGACTTTC.